This passage covers 3 T cell receptor beta chains from one sample sequenced in a study of CXCR3-negative and CXCR3-positive naive CD8 T cells. TRB cDNA libraries were made by UMI-labeled 5' RACE. TCRdb processed the 5' RACE reads again and assigns one entry to each CDR3 protein, with no DNA. This sample's table has 150,000 to 170,000 distinct CDR3 sequences. Study observations and caveats: Naive cells with CXCR3 showed TRB CDR3s that were more hydrophobic than those in CXCR3-negative naive cells.

Their specific antigens are unknown. The specimen sequenced was naive CXCR3+ CD8+ T cells from blood. The subset: CD45RO-CCR7+CD27+CD95- naive CD8+ T cells expressing CXCR3 (TNR3+). These receptors were collected from a human donor in good health. Some clones in this sample may be carry-over from other donors' samples.

The chain links TRBV28 to TRBJ2-5; TCRdb's assignment of TRBD2 cannot be checked, as there is no DNA. The germline V gene encodes CDR1 MDHEN and CDR2 SYDVKM. The CDR3 runs to 14 residues. The CDR3 sequence is CASSPLAPQETQYF.

The chain's CDR3 is CASSFAGATDTQYF. J is TRBJ2-3 and V is TRBV12-3 or TRBV12-4. CDR3 size: 14 residues.

The V and J genes are TRBV23-1 and TRBJ2-3. TRBV23-1 is identified as an open reading frame with a role that is uncertain. The CDR3 has 14 residues. This CDR3 is CASTHQDSTDTQYF.